Following are 14 T cell receptor beta chains from one sample sequenced in a study of cytomegalovirus exposure and HLA in healthy donors. Only in-frame clones appear in the TCRdb table, and some are missing; sequencing was by immunoSEQ multiplex PCR. This sample has 300,000 to 400,000 clones, with nearly 90% found just once. Sequencing input: PBMCs. All receptors derive from a young man in good health and CMV-seronegative.

The chain carries TRBV5-1 and TRBJ2-7; D might be TRBD1 (6 bases). This CDR3 is 14 amino acids long. Trimming shortened V by 4 bases and J by 0 bases, and 11 bases separated the two germline ends. Germline V gives CDR1 SGHRS, CDR2 YFSETQ. CDR3 nucleotides: TGCGCCAGCAGCCCGGACAGTAGCTCCTACGAGCAGTACTTC. Protein: CASSPDSSSYEQYF.

This clone was recorded once. V gene TRBV5-4 combines with J gene TRBJ2-7; 7 nucleotides line up with TRBD1. Germline values: CDR1 SGHNT, CDR2 YYREEE (reference sequence). The V segment lost 3 bases and the J segment 0 bases; nucleotides outside the gene matches: 0. The CDR3 totals 13 residues. CDR3 sequence reads: CASSWTGSYEQYF. The CDR3, as DNA: TGTGCCAGCAGCTGGACAGGCTCCTACGAGCAGTACTTC.

This clone was counted only a few times. The chain employs TRBV6-5 and TRBJ1-2; tentative D call: TRBD1 (6 bases). The ends were cut back, 4 bases at V and 0 bases at J, with 12 bases in the middle. Germline V lookup: CDR1 MNHEY, CDR2 SVGAGI. This CDR3 is built from 15 residues. The DNA for the CDR3 is TGTGCCAGCAGTTCCCGGGACACATCTAACTATGGCTACACCTTC. Its translation is CASSSRDTSNYGYTF.

The CDR3 nucleotides are TGTGCCAGCAGCCCCGAGGGGGTGAGCGAAAAACTGTTTTTT. It yields the protein CASSPEGVSEKLFF. The rearrangement links TRBV7-9 to TRBJ1-4, with D tentatively TRBD1 (6 bases). CDR1 and CDR2 from the germline V gene are SEHNR and FQNEAQ (reference sequence). The CDR3 runs to 14 residues. V was shortened by 5 bases and J by 8 bases, with 15 bases between the two germline ends. Filled out from reference TRBV7-9 and TRBJ1-4, the complete variable domain reads DTGVSQNPRHKITKRGQNVTFRCDPISEHNRLYWYRQTLGQGPEFLTYFQNEAQLEKSRLLSDRFSAERPKGSFSTLEIQRTEQGDSAMYLCASSPEGVSEKLFFGSGTQLSVL.

V usage is TRBV7-9 and J usage is TRBJ2-3; D might be TRBD2 (5 bases). Deletions cut 3 bases from V and 0 bases from J, with 13 bases between. CDR1 is SEHNR, CDR2 FQNEAQ, per germline (reference sequence). CDR3 length equals 16 residues. CDR3 sequence reads: CASSLASRFSTDTQYF. In nucleotides, the CDR3 is TGTGCCAGCAGCTTGGCTAGCAGATTTAGCACAGATACGCAGTATTTT.

The chain employs TRBV29-1 and TRBJ2-2; possibly TRBD1 for D (5 bases). The V end was cut by 4 bases, the J end by 3 bases, with 9 bases between. This CDR3 is built from 13 residues. CDR1 is SQVTM, CDR2 ANQGSEA, per germline. The CDR3 coding sequence is TGCAGCGTTGGACAGACTGACACCGGGGAGCTGTTTTTT. Its translation: CSVGQTDTGELFF.

This clone is a singleton in its sample. This chain uses TRBV10-3 with TRBJ2-7; TRBD1 matches 9 bases. The V gene's germline CDR1 is ENHRY and CDR2 SYGVKD. The CDR3 sequence is 15 residues long. V lost 4 bases, J lost 3 bases, and 7 bases stayed unmatched. The CDR3 DNA sequence: TGTGCCATCAGTGTGGGGACAGGGTTAATCTACGAGCAGTACTTC. Protein sequence: CAISVGTGLIYEQYF.

The chain has TRBV7-2 and TRBJ1-2; 7 nucleotides match TRBD1. CDR3 length: 13 residues. Germline assignment: CDR1 SGHTA and CDR2 FQGNSA. J gave up 6 bases and V 5 bases, and 6 bases lay outside the gene matches. CDR3 coding DNA: TGTGCCAGCAGCAATGACAGGGACCATGGCTACACCTTC. This gives the protein CASSNDRDHGYTF. Looking up the rest from reference TRBV7-2 and TRBJ1-2 gives the full variable domain: GAGVSQSPSNKVTEKGKDVELRCDPISGHTALYWYRQSLGQGLEFLIYFQGNSAPDKSGLPSDRFSAERTGGSVSTLTIQRTQQEDSAVYLCASSNDRDHGYTFGSGTRLTVV.

In DNA, the CDR3 is TGCGCCAGCAGCTCCTTAATTAGCGGGGGCTCCTACAATGAGCAGTTCTTC. Protein sequence: CASSSLISGGSYNEQFF. The chain uses TRBV5-1 and TRBJ2-1, with 9 bases fitting TRBD2. CDR3 length equals 17 residues. The germline CDR1 and CDR2 sequences are SGHRS and YFSETQ. V trimming: 3 bases; J trimming: 0 bases; junction bases outside the gene matches: 7. The variable domain in full, with the rest retrieved from reference TRBV5-1 and TRBJ2-1, is KAGVTQTPRYLIKTRGQQVTLSCSPISGHRSVSWYQQTPGQGLQFLFEYFSETQRNKGNFPGRFSGRQFSNSRSEMNVSTLELGDSALYLCASSSLISGGSYNEQFFGPGTRLTVL.

This clone has a handful of counts. The chain has TRBV5-8 and TRBJ2-3, with TRBD2 matching 12 bases. Looked up from germline, CDR1 is SGHTS and CDR2 is YDEGEE. The CDR3 is 16 amino acids. V trimming: 4 bases; J trimming: 0 bases; junction bases outside the gene matches: 3. This CDR3 is CASSTGLAGSTDTQYF. DNA for the CDR3: TGTGCCAGCAGCACCGGACTAGCGGGGAGCACAGATACGCAGTATTTT.

The V and J genes are TRBV5-6 and TRBJ2-1; perhaps TRBD2 as D (5 bases). CDR1 SGHDT and CDR2 YYEEEE come from the germline V gene. The CDR3 is 14 residues long. Between the trimmed V and J ends, which lost 5 bases and 8 bases, there was a span of 17 bases. Here the CDR3 DNA reads TGTGCCAGCAGTTACGGACTGGGGATCGATGAGCAGTTCTTC. Protein product: CASSYGLGIDEQFF.

The V call is TRBV7-9, the J call TRBJ2-4, with D maybe TRBD2 (7 bases). Trimming took 0 bases from V and 1 from J, leaving 10 bases between them. The CDR3 runs 16 residues. Germline CDR1 SEHNR, CDR2 FQNEAQ (reference sequence). CDR3: CASSLAGGLAKNIQYF. CDR3 bases: TGTGCCAGCAGCTTAGCGGGGGGGCTCGCCAAAAACATTCAGTACTTC.

This chain links TRBV4-1 with TRBJ1-1, with 9 positions matching TRBD1. Germline V gene data show CDR1 as MGHRA and CDR2 as YSYEKL. There are 13 residues in the CDR3. V shed 1 base and J 10 bases; nucleotides not matched to a gene: 4. This CDR3 is CASSQGTGVIAFF. Here the CDR3 DNA reads TGCGCCAGCAGCCAAGGGACAGGGGTCATAGCTTTCTTT.

The gene calls are TRBV5-1 and TRBJ2-5; 7 positions match TRBD2. In germline, CDR1 is SGHRS, CDR2 YFSETQ. V shed 0 bases and J 4 bases; nucleotides not matched to a gene: 12. The CDR3 runs to 17 residues. The CDR3 DNA is TGCGCCAGCAGCTTGGCTGCACTAGCGATGGGTGGAGAGACCCAGTACTTC. Amino acid sequence: CASSLAALAMGGETQYF.